The rows below give T cell receptor beta chains drawn from one sample of a study of CD4 and CD8 cells across lung adenocarcinoma regions. TCRdb itself ran the PCR reads through MiXCR, one entry per CDR3 protein. Among over 7,500 distinct CDR3 sequences, around half were seen once, and the ten largest hold about 45%. Sequencing used CD8+ T cells from the margin of a lung tumor. The receptors shown here come from a female donor with lung adenocarcinoma. The CD4 and CD8 labels of this study may be unreliable. CDR3s include the opening cysteine and the closing phenylalanine or tryptophan.

V gene: TRBV7-2
CDR3 protein: CASSSRRGGAKNMQYF

V gene: TRBV15
CDR3 protein: CATSRDYLGLTDTQYF

V gene: TRBV6-5
CDR3 protein: CASSYETGGKTEAFF

V gene: TRBV10-2
CDR3 protein: CPSKVRRDPDTQYF

V gene: TRBV7-2
CDR3 protein: CASSLGRRDTQYF

V gene: TRBV6-1
CDR3 protein: CASRTRWEGGGGTEASF

V gene: TRBV6-1
CDR3 protein: CASSALAGVYNEQFF

V gene: TRBV27
CDR3 protein: CASSFERAKDIQYF

V gene: TRBV7-8
CDR3 protein: CASSLDSFTEAFF

V gene: TRBV24-1
CDR3 protein: CARGLRDADTQYF

V gene: TRBV20-1
CDR3 protein: CSARDRLASGRGGDEQFF

V gene: TRBV6-1
CDR3 protein: CASRQKTSGVGNEQFF

V gene: TRBV27
CDR3 protein: CASRMNTRGHEKLFF

V gene: TRBV6-1
CDR3 protein: CASSPGLPPETQYF

V gene: TRBV15
CDR3 protein: CATSRGRGTSGSGETQYF

V gene: TRBV27
CDR3 protein: CASSSPGTSGTYAQYF

V gene: TRBV7-8
CDR3 protein: CASSFGENYGYTF

V gene: TRBV9
CDR3 protein: CASSNSGKGLNEQFF

V gene: TRBV6-1
CDR3 protein: CASSLSRDSAEQYF

V gene: TRBV12-3/TRBV12-4
CDR3 protein: CASSRYRGTDTQYF

V gene: TRBV7-2
CDR3 protein: CASSDVAGGLQGETQYF

V gene: TRBV10-1
CDR3 protein: CARSVLGPRRDEQFF

V gene: TRBV7-2
CDR3 protein: CASRHSGTTGAQYF

V gene: TRBV27
CDR3 protein: CGSRQGVGATDTQYF

V gene: TRBV6-1
CDR3 protein: CASRPGGTEAFF

V gene: TRBV6-1
CDR3 protein: CASSESGMAGETQFF

V gene: TRBV10-2
CDR3 protein: CGGGTGGRYPDTQYF

V gene: TRBV6-1
CDR3 protein: CARGEGAGGKDTQYF

V gene: TRBV6-1
CDR3 protein: CASRRWTGSTGAQFF

V gene: TRBV6-1
CDR3 protein: CASSESTGGTDTQYF

V gene: TRBV6-1
CDR3 protein: CASSPPAYGNKDMQYF

V gene: TRBV29-1
CDR3 protein: CSVALTGGEKLFF